A selection of T cell receptor beta chains follows, all from one sample in a study of Tregs in tolerant kidney transplant recipients. Sequencing was performed with immunoSEQ multiplex PCR; in TCRdb, only in-frame clones are kept and a portion is missing. The sample shows approximately 60,000 clones, more than 75% of them seen only once. The starting material was CD4+ T cells from blood (PBMCs), obtained 6 months after the transplant. These receptors were taken from a human patient who received a combined kidney and bone marrow transplant. Part of the T cell pool may stem from the graft donor. The CDR3 runs from the conserved cysteine through the conserved F or W. D genes are given only for firm matches.

J gene | V gene | D gene | CDR3 protein
TRBJ2-1 | TRBV9 | - | CASSRSGYNEQFF
TRBJ2-4 | TRBV12-5 | - | CASGPLANIQYF
TRBJ1-4 | TRBV5-1 | - | CASSYYTGKGEKLFF
TRBJ1-4 | TRBV11-3 | TRBD1 | CASSFRQGANEKLFF
TRBJ2-3 | TRBV10-3 | - | CAITSTDTQYF
TRBJ1-4 | TRBV28 | TRBD1 | CASSLLTGGRANEKLFF
TRBJ1-2 | TRBV6-5 | - | CASSFRTGNYGYTF
TRBJ2-5 | TRBV20-1 | TRBD1 | CSLPGGETQYF
TRBJ1-6 | TRBV27 | TRBD1 | CASSFTGVSPLHF
TRBJ2-7 | TRBV30 | - | CACSVSEGREQYF
TRBJ1-2 | TRBV2 | - | CASRRPTRGFGYTF
TRBJ2-7 | TRBV6-5 | TRBD1 | CASSYSRGQGYEQYF
TRBJ2-1 | TRBV6-1 | TRBD2 | CASSEASGGLSEQFF
TRBJ2-7 | TRBV27 | TRBD1 | CASIPMGDRGSSFSYEQYF
TRBJ1-2 | TRBV5-1 | TRBD1 | CASSLDRGERSLDGYTF
TRBJ2-1 | TRBV7-3 | TRBD1 | CASSPDRGGWNEQFF
TRBJ2-5 | TRBV5-1 | TRBD2 | CASCSGTSGIQTQYF
TRBJ1-1 | TRBV12-5 | - | CASGFQGIDTEAFF
TRBJ2-6 | TRBV5-1 | - | CASSLPGSRALPSGANVLTF
TRBJ1-3 | TRBV10-3 | - | CAIAQRLSDTIYF
TRBJ2-7 | TRBV10-3 | TRBD1 | CAIGWTGGDYEQYF
TRBJ2-3 | TRBV7-6 | TRBD2 | CASSLEVGLAGVTDTQYF
TRBJ1-4 | TRBV18 | - | CASSLGENNEKLFF